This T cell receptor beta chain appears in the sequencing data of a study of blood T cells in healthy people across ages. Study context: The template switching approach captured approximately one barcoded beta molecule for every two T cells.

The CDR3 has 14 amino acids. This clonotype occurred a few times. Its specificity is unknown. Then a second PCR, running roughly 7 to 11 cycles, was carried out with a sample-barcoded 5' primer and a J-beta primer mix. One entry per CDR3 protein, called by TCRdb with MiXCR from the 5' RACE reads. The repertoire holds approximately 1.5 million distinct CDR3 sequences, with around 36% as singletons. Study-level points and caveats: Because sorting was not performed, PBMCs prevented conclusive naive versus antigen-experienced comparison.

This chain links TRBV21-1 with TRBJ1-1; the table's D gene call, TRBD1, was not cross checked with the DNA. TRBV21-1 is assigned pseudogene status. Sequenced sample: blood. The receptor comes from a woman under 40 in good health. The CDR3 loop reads CAPLGTGGHTEAFF. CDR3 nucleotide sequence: TGTGCCCCACTTGGGACAGGGGGCCACACTGAAGCTTTCTTT.